The sequence of this TCR beta chain was determined in a study of OX40 agonist ivuxolimab in advanced cancers. Across the study: Every 2 weeks, patients got intravenous ivuxolimab at one of six dose levels (0.01-10 mg/kg). Among those enrolled, mean age was about 62 years (range about 23 to 79) and approximately 80% were male.

The CDR3 length is 17 residues. The germline CDR1 and CDR2 sequences are SEHNR and FQNEAQ (reference sequence). Trimming removed 5 bases from V and 3 bases from J, with 23 bases in between. A word on this clone: What it binds is not known.

Study-wide findings and caveats: The investigators did not determine what antigen specificity the expanded peripheral T cells had.

Clones were read by immunoSEQ multiplex PCR, and TCRdb kept only the in-frame ones, dropping some. The profile covers 40,000 to 55,000 clones, with 85% to 90% appearing a single time and over 5.5% taken by the ten largest. Specimen: CD4+ or CD8+ T cells sorted from blood, collected in a trial of the OX40 agonist ivuxolimab. This rearrangement joins TRBV7-9 to TRBJ2-7; no clear D gene. The receptor was derived from an adult with an advanced solid tumor such as melanoma, head and neck, liver or kidney cancer. The CDR3 loop reads CASSPGRFAANHYEQYF. CDR3 bases: TGTGCCAGCAGCCCCGGGCGTTTTGCAGCGAACCACTACGAGCAGTACTTC.